This TCR beta chain was identified in a study of vaccination and CD4 T cells after COVID-19. Trimming removed 4 bases from V and 3 bases from J, with 18 bases in between. CDR1 and CDR2 (germline): SGHTA, FQGNSA. The CDR3 contains 16 residues. Indicated treatment: approximately 11-day PBMC culture with coronavirus spike peptide pools or control peptides (ViraFEST assay). With the Oncomine TCR Beta short-read assay, DNA from cultured CD4+ T cells was sequenced. Using its own MiXCR run on the PCR reads, TCRdb lists one record per CDR3 protein. The repertoire holds approximately 10,000 distinct CDR3 sequences, around 70% seen once, with about 12% in the top ten. This clonotype appeared a single time. What it binds is not known.

The rearrangement uses TRBV7-2 and TRBJ2-5, with D tentatively TRBD1 (6 bases). What was sequenced was CD4+ T cells from blood, cultured in vitro. This sequence originates from a human donor who had recovered from COVID-19. The CDR3 here is CASSSVWGRAEETQYF. The CDR3 bases are TGTGCCAGCAGCTCCGTTTGGGGGCGGGCAGAAGAGACCCAGTACTTC.